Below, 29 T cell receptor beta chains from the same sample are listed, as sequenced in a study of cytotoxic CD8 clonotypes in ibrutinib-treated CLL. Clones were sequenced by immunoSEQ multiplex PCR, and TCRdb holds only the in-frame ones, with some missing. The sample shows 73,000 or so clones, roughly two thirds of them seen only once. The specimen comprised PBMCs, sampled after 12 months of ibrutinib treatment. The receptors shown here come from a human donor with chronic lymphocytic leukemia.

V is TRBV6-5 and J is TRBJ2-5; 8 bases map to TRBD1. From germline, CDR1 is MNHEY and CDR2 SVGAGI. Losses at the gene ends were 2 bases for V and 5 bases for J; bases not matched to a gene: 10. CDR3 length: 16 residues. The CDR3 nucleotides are TGTGCCAGCAGTTACGCCACCGGGACAGGTGCGGAGACCCAGTACTTC. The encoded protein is CASSYATGTGAETQYF.

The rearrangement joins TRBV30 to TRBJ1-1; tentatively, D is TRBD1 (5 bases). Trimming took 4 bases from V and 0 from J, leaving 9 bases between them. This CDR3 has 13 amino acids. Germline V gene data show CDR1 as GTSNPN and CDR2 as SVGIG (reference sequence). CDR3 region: CAWTGTLNTEAFF. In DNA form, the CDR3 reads TGTGCCTGGACCGGGACCCTGAACACTGAAGCTTTCTTT.

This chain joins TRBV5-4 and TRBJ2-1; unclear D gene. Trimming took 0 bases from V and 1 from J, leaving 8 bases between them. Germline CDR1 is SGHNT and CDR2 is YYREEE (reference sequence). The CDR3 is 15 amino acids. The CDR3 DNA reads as TGTGCCAGCAGCTTGGGGTTCGGATCCTACAATGAGCAGTTCTTC. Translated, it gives CASSLGFGSYNEQFF.

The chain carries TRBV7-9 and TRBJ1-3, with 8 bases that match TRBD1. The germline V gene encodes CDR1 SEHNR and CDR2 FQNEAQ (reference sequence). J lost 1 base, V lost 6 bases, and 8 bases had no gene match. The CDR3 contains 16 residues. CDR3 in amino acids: CASSLRTGSSGNTIYF. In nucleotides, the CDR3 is TGTGCCAGCAGTTTACGGACAGGGTCGTCTGGAAACACCATATATTTT.

Here the CDR3 DNA reads TGCGCCAGCAGCCCAAGCGGGGGGGCCTACGAGCAGTACTTC. It yields the protein CASSPSGGAYEQYF. The chain recombines TRBV5-1 with TRBJ2-7; 10 nucleotides agree with TRBD2. Germline assignment: CDR1 SGHRS and CDR2 YFSETQ. Trimming took 4 bases from V and 2 from J; bases not matched to a gene: 3. This CDR3 spans 14 amino acids.

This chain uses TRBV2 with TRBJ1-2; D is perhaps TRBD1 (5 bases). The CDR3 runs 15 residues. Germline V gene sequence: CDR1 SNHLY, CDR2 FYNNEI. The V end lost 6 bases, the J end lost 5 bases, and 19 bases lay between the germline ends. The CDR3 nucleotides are TGTGCCAGCAGAGTGGGCAGGGAGGCCGCGTATGGCTACACCTTC. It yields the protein CASRVGREAAYGYTF.

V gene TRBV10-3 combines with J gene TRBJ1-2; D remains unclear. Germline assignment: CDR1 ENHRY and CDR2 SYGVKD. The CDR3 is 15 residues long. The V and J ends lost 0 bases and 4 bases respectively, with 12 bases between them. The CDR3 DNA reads TGTGCCATCAGTGAGTCGATTAGGTTAGTCTATGGCTACACCTTC. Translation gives CAISESIRLVYGYTF.

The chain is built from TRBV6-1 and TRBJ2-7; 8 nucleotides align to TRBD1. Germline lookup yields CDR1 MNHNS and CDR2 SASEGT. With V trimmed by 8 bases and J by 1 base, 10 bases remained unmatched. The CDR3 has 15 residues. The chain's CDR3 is CASLKGQGVSYEQYF. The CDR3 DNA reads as TGTGCCAGCCTGAAAGGACAGGGTGTTTCCTACGAGCAGTACTTC.

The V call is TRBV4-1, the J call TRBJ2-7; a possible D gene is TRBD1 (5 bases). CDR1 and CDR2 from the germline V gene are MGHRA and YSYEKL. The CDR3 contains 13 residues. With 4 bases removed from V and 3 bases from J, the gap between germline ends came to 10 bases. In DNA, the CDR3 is TGCGCCAGCAGCCTCGGCAGGGTCTACGAGCAGTACTTC. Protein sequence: CASSLGRVYEQYF.

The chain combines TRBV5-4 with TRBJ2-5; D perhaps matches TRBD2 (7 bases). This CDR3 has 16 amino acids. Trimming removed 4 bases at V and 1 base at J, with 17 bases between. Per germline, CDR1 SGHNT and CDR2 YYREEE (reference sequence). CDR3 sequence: CASSPPRAGAQETQYF. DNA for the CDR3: TGTGCCAGCAGCCCGCCACGTGCGGGGGCCCAAGAGACCCAGTACTTC.

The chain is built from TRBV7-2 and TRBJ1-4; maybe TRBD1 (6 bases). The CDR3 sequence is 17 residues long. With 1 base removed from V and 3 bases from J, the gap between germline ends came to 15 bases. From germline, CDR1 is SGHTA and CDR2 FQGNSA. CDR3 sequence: CASSLEAGAGANEKLFF. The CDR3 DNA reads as TGTGCCAGCAGCTTAGAGGCAGGGGCTGGAGCTAATGAAAAACTGTTTTTT.

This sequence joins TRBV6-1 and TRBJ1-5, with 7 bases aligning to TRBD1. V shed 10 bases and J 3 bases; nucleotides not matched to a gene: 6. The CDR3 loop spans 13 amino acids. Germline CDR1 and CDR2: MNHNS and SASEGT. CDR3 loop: CATGQVDNQPQHF. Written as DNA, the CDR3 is TGTGCCACCGGACAGGTTGACAATCAGCCCCAGCATTTT.

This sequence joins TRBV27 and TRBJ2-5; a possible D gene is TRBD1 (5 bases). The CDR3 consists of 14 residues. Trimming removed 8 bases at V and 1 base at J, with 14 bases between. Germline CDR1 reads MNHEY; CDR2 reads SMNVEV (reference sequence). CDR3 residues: CASGRQWSQETQYF. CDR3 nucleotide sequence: TGTGCCAGCGGAAGACAGTGGTCCCAAGAGACCCAGTACTTC.

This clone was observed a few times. The CDR3 here is CASSYSDTGGYTF. CDR3 coding DNA: TGTGCCAGCAGTTACTCCGACACAGGAGGCTACACCTTC. The V gene is TRBV6-5, the J gene TRBJ1-2; D perhaps matches TRBD1 (5 bases). V lost 0 bases and J lost 8, with 10 bases in between. Germline CDR1 MNHEY, CDR2 SVGAGI. CDR3 size: 13 residues.

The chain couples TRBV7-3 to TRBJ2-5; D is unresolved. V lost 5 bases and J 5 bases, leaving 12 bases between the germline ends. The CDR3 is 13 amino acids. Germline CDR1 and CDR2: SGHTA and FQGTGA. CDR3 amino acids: CASSTAPRETQYF. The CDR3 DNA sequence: TGTGCCAGCAGCACCGCTCCCCGGGAGACCCAGTACTTC.

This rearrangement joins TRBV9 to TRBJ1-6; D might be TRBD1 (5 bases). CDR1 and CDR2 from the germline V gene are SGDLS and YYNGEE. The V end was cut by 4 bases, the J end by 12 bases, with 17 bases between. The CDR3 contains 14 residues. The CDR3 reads CASSPRQTRLPLHF. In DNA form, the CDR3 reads TGTGCCAGCAGCCCGCGACAGACCCGTCTACCCCTCCACTTT.

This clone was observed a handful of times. Here the CDR3 DNA reads TGTGCCAGTAGTATTGGGATCGGGGAGCTGTTTTTT. It is translated as CASSIGIGELFF. This chain links TRBV19 with TRBJ2-2, with D uncertain. Germline assignment: CDR1 LNHDA and CDR2 SQIVND (reference sequence). The CDR3 extends over 12 amino acids. V lost 3 bases, J lost 7 bases, and 6 bases lay in between.

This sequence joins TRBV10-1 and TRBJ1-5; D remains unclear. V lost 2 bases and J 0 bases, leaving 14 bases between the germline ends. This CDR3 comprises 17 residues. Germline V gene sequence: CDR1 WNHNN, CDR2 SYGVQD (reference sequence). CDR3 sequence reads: CASSEKPEKYSNQPQHF. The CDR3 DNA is TGCGCCAGCAGTGAGAAGCCAGAAAAATATAGCAATCAGCCCCAGCATTTT.

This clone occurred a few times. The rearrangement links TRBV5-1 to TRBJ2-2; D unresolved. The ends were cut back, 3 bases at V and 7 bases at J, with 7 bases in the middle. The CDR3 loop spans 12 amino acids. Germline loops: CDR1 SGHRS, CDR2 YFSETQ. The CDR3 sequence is CASSWDIGELFF. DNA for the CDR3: TGCGCCAGCAGCTGGGATATCGGGGAGCTGTTTTTT.

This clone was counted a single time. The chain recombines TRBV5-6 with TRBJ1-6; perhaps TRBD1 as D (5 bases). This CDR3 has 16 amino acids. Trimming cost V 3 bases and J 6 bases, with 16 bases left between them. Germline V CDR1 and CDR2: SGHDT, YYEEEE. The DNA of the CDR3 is TGTGCCAGCAGCTCCCCCGGGGGGAGCGGTAATTCACCCCTCCACTTT. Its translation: CASSSPGGSGNSPLHF.

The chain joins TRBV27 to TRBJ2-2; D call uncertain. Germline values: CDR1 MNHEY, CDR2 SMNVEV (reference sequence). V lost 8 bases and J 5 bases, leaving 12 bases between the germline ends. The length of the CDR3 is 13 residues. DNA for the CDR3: TGTGCCAGCTCAACGGTGGCGACCGGGGAGCTGTTTTTT. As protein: CASSTVATGELFF.

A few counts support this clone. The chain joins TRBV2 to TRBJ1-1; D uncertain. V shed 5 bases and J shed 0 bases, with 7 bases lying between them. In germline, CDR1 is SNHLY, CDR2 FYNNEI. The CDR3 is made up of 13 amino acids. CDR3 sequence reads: CASSRALNTEAFF. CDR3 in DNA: TGTGCCAGCAGTAGGGCACTGAACACTGAAGCTTTCTTT. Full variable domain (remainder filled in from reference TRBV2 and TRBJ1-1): EPEVTQTPSHQVTQMGQEVILRCVPISNHLYFYWYRQILGQKVEFLVSFYNNEISEKSEIFDDQFSVERPDGSNFTLKIRSTKLEDSAMYFCASSRALNTEAFFGQGTRLTVV.

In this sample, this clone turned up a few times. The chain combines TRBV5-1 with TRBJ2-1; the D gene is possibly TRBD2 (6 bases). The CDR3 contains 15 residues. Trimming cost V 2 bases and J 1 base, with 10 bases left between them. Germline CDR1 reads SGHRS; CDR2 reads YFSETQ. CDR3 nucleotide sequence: TGCGCCAGCAGCTTCCGGGACTCTTCCTACAATGAGCAGTTCTTC. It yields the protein CASSFRDSSYNEQFF. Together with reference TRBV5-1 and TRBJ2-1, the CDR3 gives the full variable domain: KAGVTQTPRYLIKTRGQQVTLSCSPISGHRSVSWYQQTPGQGLQFLFEYFSETQRNKGNFPGRFSGRQFSNSRSEMNVSTLELGDSALYLCASSFRDSSYNEQFFGPGTRLTVL.

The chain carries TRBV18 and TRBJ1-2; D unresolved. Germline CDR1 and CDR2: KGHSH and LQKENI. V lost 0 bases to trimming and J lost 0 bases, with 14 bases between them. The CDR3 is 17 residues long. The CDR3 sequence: CASSPPQTASPNYGYTF. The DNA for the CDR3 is TGTGCCAGCTCACCACCGCAAACAGCTTCACCTAACTATGGCTACACCTTC.

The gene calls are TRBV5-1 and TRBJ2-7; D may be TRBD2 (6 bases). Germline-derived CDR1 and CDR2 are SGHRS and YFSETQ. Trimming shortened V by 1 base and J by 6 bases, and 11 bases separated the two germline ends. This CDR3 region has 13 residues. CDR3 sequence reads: CASSLYSGSEQYF. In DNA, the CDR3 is TGCGCCAGCAGCTTGTACAGCGGGTCCGAGCAGTACTTC.

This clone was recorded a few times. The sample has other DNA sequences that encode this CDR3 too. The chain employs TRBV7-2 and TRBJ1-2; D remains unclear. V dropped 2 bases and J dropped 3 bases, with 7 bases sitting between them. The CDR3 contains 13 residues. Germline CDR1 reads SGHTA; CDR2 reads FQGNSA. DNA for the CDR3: TGTGCCAGCAGCTTAAAGGGTTACTATGGCTACACCTTC. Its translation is CASSLKGYYGYTF.

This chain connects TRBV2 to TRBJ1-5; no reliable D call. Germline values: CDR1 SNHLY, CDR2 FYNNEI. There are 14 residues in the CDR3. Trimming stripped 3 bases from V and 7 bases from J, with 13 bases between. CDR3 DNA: TGTGCCAGCAGTGAGCAAGGGTTCGAGCAGCCCCAGCATTTT. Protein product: CASSEQGFEQPQHF.

The CDR3 is CASSQEGGAGSPLHF. CDR3 nucleotide sequence: TGCGCCAGCAGCCAAGAGGGCGGGGCAGGGTCACCCCTCCACTTT. The gene calls are TRBV4-1 and TRBJ1-6; TRBD1 might be the D (5 bases). Germline values: CDR1 MGHRA, CDR2 YSYEKL. The V end lost 0 bases, the J end lost 10 bases, and 13 bases lay between the germline ends. This CDR3 is 15 amino acids long.

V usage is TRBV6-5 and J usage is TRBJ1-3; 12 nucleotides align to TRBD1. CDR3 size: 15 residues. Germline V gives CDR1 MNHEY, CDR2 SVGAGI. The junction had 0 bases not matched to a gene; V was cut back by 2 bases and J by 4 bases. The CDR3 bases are TGTGCCAGCAGTTACGGGACAGGGGGCGGAAACACCATATATTTT. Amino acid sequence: CASSYGTGGGNTIYF.